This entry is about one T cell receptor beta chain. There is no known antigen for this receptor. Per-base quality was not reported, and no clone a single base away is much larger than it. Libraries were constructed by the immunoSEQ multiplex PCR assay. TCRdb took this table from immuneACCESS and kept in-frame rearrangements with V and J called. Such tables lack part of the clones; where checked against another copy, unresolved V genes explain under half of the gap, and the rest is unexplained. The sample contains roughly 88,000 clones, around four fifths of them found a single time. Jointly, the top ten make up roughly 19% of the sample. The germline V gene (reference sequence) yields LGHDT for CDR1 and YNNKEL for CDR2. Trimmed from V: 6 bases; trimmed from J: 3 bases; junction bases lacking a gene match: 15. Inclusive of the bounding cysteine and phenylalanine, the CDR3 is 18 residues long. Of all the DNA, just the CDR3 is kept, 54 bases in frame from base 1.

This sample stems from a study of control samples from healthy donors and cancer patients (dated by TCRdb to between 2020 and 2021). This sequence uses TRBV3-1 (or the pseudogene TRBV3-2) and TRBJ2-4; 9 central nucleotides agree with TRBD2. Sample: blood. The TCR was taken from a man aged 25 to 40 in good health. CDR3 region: CASSPSALAGVNKNIQYF. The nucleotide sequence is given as TGTGCCAGCAGTCCTTCAGCCTTAGCGGGGGTGAACAAAAACATTCAGTACTTC.